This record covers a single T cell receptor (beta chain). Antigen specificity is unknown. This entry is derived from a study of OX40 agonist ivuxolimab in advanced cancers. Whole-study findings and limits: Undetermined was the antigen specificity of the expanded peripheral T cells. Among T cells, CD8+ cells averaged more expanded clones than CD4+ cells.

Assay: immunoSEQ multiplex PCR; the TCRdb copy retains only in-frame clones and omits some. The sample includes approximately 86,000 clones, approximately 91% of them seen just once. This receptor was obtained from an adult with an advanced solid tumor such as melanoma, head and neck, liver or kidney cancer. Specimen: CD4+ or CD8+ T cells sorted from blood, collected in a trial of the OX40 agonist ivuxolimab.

The CDR3 coding sequence is TGTGCCAGTACCCTAGGAAGGGAACACACTGAAGCTTTCTTT. This gives the protein CASTLGREHTEAFF. This chain uses TRBV19 with TRBJ1-1; D uncertain. The CDR3 loop spans 14 amino acids. Looked up from germline, CDR1 is LNHDA and CDR2 is SQIVND (reference sequence). Deletions cut 7 bases from V and 3 bases from J, with 15 bases between.